What follows are 30 T cell receptor beta chains derived from one specimen sequenced in a study of cytomegalovirus exposure and HLA in healthy donors. The assay was immunoSEQ multiplex PCR, and TCRdb's table has in-frame clones only and misses some. The sample contains 150,000 to 200,000 clones, roughly 80% of which appear only once. The source material was PBMCs. The receptors were sampled from a man aged 25 to 40 in good health and CMV-seropositive.

This chain uses TRBV2 with TRBJ2-1; 8 bases align to TRBD2. Germline V gene data show CDR1 as SNHLY and CDR2 as FYNNEI. The CDR3 totals 15 residues. V dropped 0 bases and J dropped 4; count of bases not matched to a gene: 2. CDR3 in DNA: TGTGCCAGCAGTGAAGCTAGCGGGGAATACAATGAGCAGTTCTTC. Its protein product is CASSEASGEYNEQFF.

The rearrangement links TRBV27 to TRBJ2-1, with 12 bases lining up with TRBD2. This CDR3 comprises 18 residues. Germline CDR1 and CDR2: MNHEY and SMNVEV (reference sequence). J lost 2 bases, V lost 3 bases, and 8 bases had no gene match. The CDR3 DNA reads TGTGCCAGCAGTTTTGTTTCGACTAGCGGGGGAACCTACAATGAGCAGTTCTTC. Amino acids: CASSFVSTSGGTYNEQFF.

In nucleotides, the CDR3 is TGTGCCAGCAGTTACGCGGACAGGGGGGGCTATGGCTACACCTTC. Protein sequence: CASSYADRGGYGYTF. The V gene is TRBV6-5, the J gene TRBJ1-2; 10 bases are shared with TRBD1. J gave up 4 bases and V 2 bases, and 4 bases lay outside the gene matches. Germline CDR1 and CDR2: MNHEY and SVGAGI. The CDR3 sequence is 15 residues long.

V gene TRBV27 combines with J gene TRBJ2-7; 11 bases line up with TRBD2. V trimming: 8 bases; J trimming: 6 bases; junction bases outside the gene matches: 9. Per the germline V gene, CDR1 is MNHEY and CDR2 is SMNVEV (reference sequence). This CDR3 is built from 14 residues. This chain's CDR3 is CASSPGLAAREQYF. In nucleotides, the CDR3 is TGTGCCAGCTCGCCGGGACTAGCGGCCCGCGAGCAGTACTTC.

V gene TRBV7-3 combines with J gene TRBJ1-2; 7 bases match TRBD1. The CDR3 loop spans 13 amino acids. The V gene end was trimmed by 1 base and the J gene end by 6 bases; junction bases not matched to a gene: 2. Germline V gene lookup returns CDR1 SGHTA and CDR2 FQGTGA. CDR3 bases: TGTGCCAGCAGCTTAAGCCAGGGGGATGGCTACACCTTC. This codes for CASSLSQGDGYTF.

J is TRBJ1-1 and V is TRBV30; 9 bases line up with TRBD1. This CDR3 comprises 13 residues. Germline CDR1 and CDR2: GTSNPN and SVGIG (reference sequence). V shed 5 bases and J 1 base; nucleotides not matched to a gene: 2. CDR3 in amino acids: CAWGQGTNTEAFF. The CDR3 DNA reads TGTGCCTGGGGACAGGGGACGAACACTGAAGCTTTCTTT.

This chain joins TRBV19 and TRBJ1-6; tentatively, D is TRBD1 (5 bases). Germline V gene data show CDR1 as LNHDA and CDR2 as SQIVND (reference sequence). The CDR3 sequence is 12 residues long. The V end was cut by 5 bases, the J end by 7 bases, with 6 bases between. The CDR3 region is CASSPGNSPLHF. The CDR3 DNA reads as TGTGCCAGTAGTCCAGGGAATTCACCCCTCCACTTT.

This clone appeared a single time. The chain combines TRBV9 with TRBJ2-1; TRBD1 matches 11 bases. Germline V CDR1 and CDR2: SGDLS, YYNGEE. The CDR3 sequence is 18 residues long. J gave up 2 bases and V 2 bases, and 9 bases lay outside the gene matches. The CDR3 loop is CASSVGTGGMTPYNEQFF. The CDR3, as DNA: TGTGCCAGCAGCGTCGGGACAGGGGGGATGACACCCTACAATGAGCAGTTCTTC.

This chain joins TRBV5-4 and TRBJ1-2; a weak D match, TRBD1 (6 bases). The V end lost 4 bases, the J end lost 4 bases, and 11 bases lay between the germline ends. The CDR3 is 13 amino acids. From germline, CDR1 is SGHNT and CDR2 YYREEE (reference sequence). The CDR3 DNA sequence: TGTGCCAGCAGCCTGGGACAACTCTATGGCTACACCTTC. Protein sequence: CASSLGQLYGYTF.

The genes are TRBV6-1 and TRBJ2-3, with 10 bases fitting TRBD2. This CDR3 comprises 15 residues. The germline CDR1 and CDR2 sequences are MNHNS and SASEGT. Trimming cost V 10 bases and J 6 bases; bases outside gene matches: 13. CDR3 in DNA: TGTGCCACCTCCAGAGCGGGGGGGGCAAGGGATACGCAGTATTTT. Translating it yields CATSRAGGARDTQYF.

The V call is TRBV27, the J call TRBJ1-4; 11 bases align to TRBD1. CDR1 and CDR2 from the germline V gene are MNHEY and SMNVEV (reference sequence). V was pared by 6 bases and J by 6 bases, with 15 bases of the junction left unmatched. The CDR3 covers 18 residues. Here the CDR3 DNA reads TGTGCCAGCAGCAAATACGGACAGGGGGCGCTTACCGATGAAAAACTGTTTTTT. Its protein is CASSKYGQGALTDEKLFF.

The genes are TRBV29-1 and TRBJ2-5; D remains ambiguous. V was pared by 8 bases and J by 0 bases, with 7 bases between. There are 11 residues in the CDR3. The germline V gene has CDR1 SQVTM and CDR2 ANQGSEA. CDR3: CSSLYQETQYF. In nucleotides, the CDR3 is TGCAGCTCTTTGTACCAAGAGACCCAGTACTTC.

The V gene is TRBV2, the J gene TRBJ1-6; the D gene is possibly TRBD1 (6 bases). CDR1 and CDR2 (germline): SNHLY, FYNNEI. V was clipped by 7 bases and J by 8 bases, with 12 bases between them. The CDR3 length is 13 residues. The CDR3, as DNA: TGTGCCAGCATGGGGACAAGGGATTCACCCCTCCACTTT. Protein: CASMGTRDSPLHF.

The V call is TRBV6-1, the J call TRBJ2-7, with a weak D call TRBD1 (6 bases). The CDR3 runs to 12 residues. V was pared by 6 bases and J by 5 bases, with 11 bases between. Germline assignment: CDR1 MNHNS and CDR2 SASEGT. The CDR3 is CASSFRGDEQYF. The CDR3 coding sequence is TGTGCCAGCAGCTTCAGGGGAGACGAGCAGTACTTC.

The chain links TRBV10-3 to TRBJ2-7, with D perhaps TRBD1 (7 bases). The CDR3 is 15 amino acids. Germline V gene lookup returns CDR1 ENHRY and CDR2 SYGVKD. The V gene lost 3 bases and the J gene lost 5 bases, with 17 bases spanning the gap. CDR3 loop: CAISDSQGGPDEQYF. CDR3 DNA sequence: TGTGCCATCAGTGATAGTCAGGGGGGCCCCGACGAGCAGTACTTC.

The genes are TRBV7-9 and TRBJ2-1; 10 bases are shared with TRBD2. Per the germline V gene, CDR1 is SEHNR and CDR2 is FQNEAQ (reference sequence). The CDR3 runs 16 residues. With 5 bases clipped from V and 5 bases from J, the junction kept 9 bases outside the gene matches. CDR3 residues: CASSAFTSGNDNEQFF. The CDR3 DNA sequence: TGTGCCAGCAGCGCGTTTACTAGCGGGAACGACAATGAGCAGTTCTTC.

This rearrangement joins TRBV6-1 to TRBJ1-1; D remains ambiguous. This CDR3 contains 15 residues. The V gene's germline CDR1 is MNHNS and CDR2 SASEGT. Trimming cost V 2 bases and J 5 bases, with 15 bases left between them. CDR3 sequence reads: CASSERVSRETEAFF. For the CDR3, the DNA is TGTGCCAGCAGTGAAAGGGTTTCGAGGGAAACTGAAGCTTTCTTT.

The rearrangement links TRBV30 to TRBJ1-1, with 7 bases fitting TRBD1. This CDR3 region has 14 residues. Germline V gives CDR1 GTSNPN, CDR2 SVGIG (reference sequence). The junction had 8 bases not matched to a gene; V was cut back by 2 bases and J by 5 bases. Written as DNA, the CDR3 is TGTGCCTGGAGTAGGGGGCTTGTTAAAACTGAAGCTTTCTTT. This gives the protein CAWSRGLVKTEAFF.

A single count supports this clone. This chain joins TRBV2 and TRBJ1-2; the D is unclear. Germline V gene data show CDR1 as SNHLY and CDR2 as FYNNEI. V lost 1 base and J 8 bases, leaving 14 bases between the germline ends. CDR3 length: 14 residues. The CDR3 coding sequence is TGTGCCAGCAGTGAAGAGGCGAACGGGTCCGGCTACACCTTC. Protein: CASSEEANGSGYTF.

This chain uses TRBV6-5 with TRBJ1-1, with D perhaps TRBD1 (5 bases). Germline CDR1 is MNHEY and CDR2 is SVGAGI. Trimming shortened V by 0 bases and J by 3 bases, and 11 bases separated the two germline ends. CDR3 length: 15 residues. The CDR3 sequence: CASSYSGDWDTEAFF. The CDR3 nucleotides are TGTGCCAGCAGTTACTCCGGGGACTGGGACACTGAAGCTTTCTTT.

The chain joins TRBV5-4 to TRBJ1-2, with D tentatively TRBD1 (6 bases). V shed 4 bases and J shed 4 bases, with 8 bases lying between them. In germline, CDR1 is SGHNT, CDR2 YYREEE (reference sequence). This CDR3 is 12 amino acids long. The CDR3 nucleotides read TGTGCCAGCAGCCCGGACAGCTATGGCTACACCTTC. It codes for CASSPDSYGYTF.

J is TRBJ2-2 and V is TRBV5-4, with a tentative D call TRBD2 (6 bases). The germline gives CDR1 SGHNT, CDR2 YYREEE (reference sequence). The CDR3 sequence is 13 residues long. Trimming left V 4 bases short and J 3 bases short, with 7 bases between. The chain's CDR3 is CASSGGYTGELFF. CDR3 in DNA: TGTGCCAGCAGCGGAGGGTACACCGGGGAGCTGTTTTTT.

This chain uses TRBV5-6 with TRBJ1-2, with 8 bases identical to TRBD1. Germline values: CDR1 SGHDT, CDR2 YYEEEE. The V segment lost 0 bases and the J segment 7 bases; nucleotides outside the gene matches: 8. The CDR3 extends over 15 amino acids. CDR3 protein: CASSLVSQGAAGYTF. Written as DNA, the CDR3 is TGTGCCAGCAGCTTGGTCAGCCAGGGGGCGGCTGGCTACACCTTC.

The chain combines TRBV28 with TRBJ2-1; D is possibly TRBD2 (6 bases). CDR3 size: 15 residues. The germline V gene has CDR1 MDHEN and CDR2 SYDVKM. The V end lost 3 bases, the J end lost 9 bases, and 18 bases lay between the germline ends. CDR3 residues: CASSLASEGGSEQFF. CDR3 in DNA: TGTGCCAGCAGTTTGGCCTCGGAGGGAGGTAGTGAGCAGTTCTTC.

The chain combines TRBV13 with TRBJ2-4; tentative D call: TRBD1 (5 bases). This CDR3 has 14 amino acids. The V end was cut by 4 bases, the J end by 2 bases, with 9 bases between. Germline V gene lookup returns CDR1 PRHDT and CDR2 FYEKMQ (reference sequence). CDR3 sequence reads: CASSYAGTKNIQYF. The CDR3 DNA sequence: TGTGCCAGCAGCTACGCAGGGACCAAAAACATTCAGTACTTC.

A few counts support this clone. This chain links TRBV5-1 with TRBJ2-7; 9 bases fit TRBD1. The V segment lost 4 bases and the J segment 7 bases; nucleotides outside the gene matches: 9. The CDR3 extends over 14 amino acids. CDR1 is SGHRS and CDR2 is YFSETQ in the germline V gene. Written as DNA, the CDR3 is TGCGCCAGCAGCCAGGACAGGGGTCTCGGGGAGCAGTACTTC. This encodes CASSQDRGLGEQYF.

This chain uses TRBV5-1 with TRBJ1-5; D is possibly TRBD1 (5 bases). Trimming took 3 bases from V and 2 from J, leaving 12 bases between them. The germline gives CDR1 SGHRS, CDR2 YFSETQ. The CDR3 length is 15 residues. The CDR3, as DNA: TGCGCCAGCAGCTATACTGACAGTCGCAATCAGCCCCAGCATTTT. This gives the protein CASSYTDSRNQPQHF.

The genes are TRBV5-4 and TRBJ2-5, with D maybe TRBD1 (6 bases). This CDR3 is 13 amino acids long. Trimming pared 4 bases from V and 5 bases from J, leaving 12 bases between. CDR1 SGHNT and CDR2 YYREEE come from the germline V gene (reference sequence). The CDR3 spells CASSGYRVETQYF. CDR3 nucleotides: TGTGCCAGCAGCGGCTACAGGGTTGAGACCCAGTACTTC.

The V call is TRBV5-4, the J call TRBJ2-1; D might be TRBD2 (6 bases). Germline CDR1 SGHNT, CDR2 YYREEE (reference sequence). The ends were cut back, 0 bases at V and 8 bases at J, with 15 bases in the middle. The CDR3 spans 15 residues. CDR3 coding DNA: TGTGCCAGCAGCTTGGGACGGGAGCAGGGCCATGAGCAGTTCTTC. This translates into CASSLGREQGHEQFF.

The rearrangement joins TRBV6-5 to TRBJ2-1; a possible D gene is TRBD2 (6 bases). The CDR3 consists of 12 residues. The germline V and J ends were trimmed by 4 bases and 13 bases, with 14 bases remaining between them. Germline V gives CDR1 MNHEY, CDR2 SVGAGI. The CDR3 DNA follows: TGTGCCAGCAGTTCCCCGGGGGATCCCCAGTTCTTC. Translated, it gives CASSSPGDPQFF.